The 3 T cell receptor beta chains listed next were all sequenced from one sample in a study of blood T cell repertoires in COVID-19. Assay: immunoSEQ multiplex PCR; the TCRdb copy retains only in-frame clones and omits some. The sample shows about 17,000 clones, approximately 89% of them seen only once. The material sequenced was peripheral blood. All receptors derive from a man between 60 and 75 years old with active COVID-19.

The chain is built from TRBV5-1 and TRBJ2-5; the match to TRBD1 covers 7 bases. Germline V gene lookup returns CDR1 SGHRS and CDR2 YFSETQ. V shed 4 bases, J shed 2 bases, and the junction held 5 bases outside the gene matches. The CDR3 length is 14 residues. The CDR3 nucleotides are TGCGCCAGCAGCGGACGGACAGGTCAAGAGACCCAGTACTTC. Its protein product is CASSGRTGQETQYF.

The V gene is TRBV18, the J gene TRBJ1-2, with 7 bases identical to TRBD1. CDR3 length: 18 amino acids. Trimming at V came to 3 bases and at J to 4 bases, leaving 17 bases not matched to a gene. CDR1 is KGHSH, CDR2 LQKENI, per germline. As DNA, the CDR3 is TGTGCCAGCTCACCCTCACTTTGGGACAGTCAACCCGGCTATGGCTACACCTTC. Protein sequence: CASSPSLWDSQPGYGYTF.

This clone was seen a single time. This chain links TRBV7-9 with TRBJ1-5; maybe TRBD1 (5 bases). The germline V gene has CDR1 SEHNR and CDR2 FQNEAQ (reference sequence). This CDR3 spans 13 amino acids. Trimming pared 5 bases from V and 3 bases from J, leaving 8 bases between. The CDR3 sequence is CASSPQDNQPQHF. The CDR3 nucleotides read TGTGCCAGCAGCCCACAGGACAATCAGCCCCAGCATTTT.